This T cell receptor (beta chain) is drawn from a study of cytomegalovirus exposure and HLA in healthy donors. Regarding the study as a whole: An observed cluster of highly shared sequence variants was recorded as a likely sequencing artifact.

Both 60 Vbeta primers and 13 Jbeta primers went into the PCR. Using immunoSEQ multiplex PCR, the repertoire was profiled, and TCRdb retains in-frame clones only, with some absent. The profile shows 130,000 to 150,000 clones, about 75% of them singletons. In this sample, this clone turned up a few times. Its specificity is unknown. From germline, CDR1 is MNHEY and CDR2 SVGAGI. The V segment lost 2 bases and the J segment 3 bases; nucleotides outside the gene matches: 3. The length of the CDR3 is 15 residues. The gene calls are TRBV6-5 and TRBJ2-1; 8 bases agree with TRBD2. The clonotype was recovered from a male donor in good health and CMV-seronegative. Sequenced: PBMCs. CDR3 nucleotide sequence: TGTGCCAGCAGTTACGGGCGGGAGGACTACAATGAGCAGTTCTTC. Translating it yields CASSYGREDYNEQFF.